This entry lists 23 T cell receptor beta chains sequenced from one sample in a study of multiple sclerosis patients with progressive multifocal leukoencephalopathy. Clones were read by immunoSEQ multiplex PCR, and TCRdb kept only the in-frame ones, dropping some. The sample has about 33,000 clones, roughly 87% seen once; the top ten hold about 3.3%. Time point meaning: time of PML onset. The sequenced sample was PBMCs, obtained from a patient treated with natalizumab. These receptor sequences come from a human donor with progressive multifocal leukoencephalopathy.

The chain links TRBV2 to TRBJ2-1; 13 nucleotides align to TRBD2. CDR1 and CDR2 from the germline V gene are SNHLY and FYNNEI. The CDR3 covers 17 residues. V lost 6 bases and J lost 0; bases outside the gene matches: 5. CDR3 sequence (DNA): TGTGCCAGCAGAGAGACTAGCGGGGGGAGCTCCTACAATGAGCAGTTCTTC. As protein: CASRETSGGSSYNEQFF. Looking up the rest from reference TRBV2 and TRBJ2-1 gives the full variable domain: EPEVTQTPSHQVTQMGQEVILRCVPISNHLYFYWYRQILGQKVEFLVSFYNNEISEKSEIFDDQFSVERPDGSNFTLKIRSTKLEDSAMYFCASRETSGGSSYNEQFFGPGTRLTVL.

The chain joins TRBV18 to TRBJ1-1; D perhaps matches TRBD1 (6 bases). The ends were cut back, 6 bases at V and 1 base at J, with 9 bases in the middle. The germline V gene has CDR1 KGHSH and CDR2 LQKENI. This CDR3 is 13 amino acids long. CDR3 sequence reads: CASSLDRNTEAFF. CDR3 bases: TGTGCCAGCTCTCTGGACAGGAACACTGAAGCTTTCTTT.

The V gene is TRBV12-5, the J gene TRBJ2-6, with a possible D match to TRBD1 (5 bases). V lost 5 bases and J lost 5, with 19 bases in between. Germline assignment: CDR1 LGHNT and CDR2 FRNRAP. This CDR3 has 17 residues. CDR3 sequence: CASGPQAGQSRANVLTF. The CDR3 DNA follows: TGTGCTAGTGGTCCGCAGGCAGGACAAAGTCGGGCCAACGTCCTGACTTTC.

This rearrangement joins TRBV7-8 to TRBJ1-1, with 8 nucleotides matching TRBD1. This CDR3 has 14 amino acids. The germline V gene encodes CDR1 SGHVS and CDR2 FQNEAQ. The V segment lost 6 bases and the J segment 1 base; nucleotides outside the gene matches: 4. CDR3 nucleotide sequence: TGTGCCAGCAGAACCGGGACAGGGAACACTGAAGCTTTCTTT. As protein: CASRTGTGNTEAFF.

This clone was counted a few times. The rearrangement links TRBV7-9 to TRBJ2-7; no clear D. The CDR3 runs 11 residues. The V gene's germline CDR1 is SEHNR and CDR2 FQNEAQ (reference sequence). V lost 3 bases to trimming and J lost 5 bases, with 5 bases between them. The CDR3 bases are TGTGCCAGCAGCTTGATGCACGAGCAGTACTTC. This sequence encodes CASSLMHEQYF.

This sequence joins TRBV18 and TRBJ1-3, with no clear D. The CDR3 covers 15 residues. Trimming took 6 bases from V and 0 from J, leaving 12 bases between them. Germline CDR1 is KGHSH and CDR2 is LQKENI. CDR3 nucleotides: TGTGCCAGCTCCAAAGACACCTTCTCTGGAAACACCATATATTTT. Translated, it gives CASSKDTFSGNTIYF.

The J gene is TRBJ2-7, the V gene TRBV5-4; 7 bases fit TRBD1. Germline lookup yields CDR1 SGHNT and CDR2 YYREEE (reference sequence). This CDR3 has 14 amino acids. V gave up 3 bases and J gave up 0 bases; unmatched junction bases: 3. The CDR3 region has the DNA TGTGCCAGCAGCTCAGGGACAGACTCCTACGAGCAGTACTTC. As protein: CASSSGTDSYEQYF.

A remark on this clone: Mismatch with germline at one junction end may stem from a read error. This chain connects TRBV7-7 to TRBJ2-1; 10 nucleotides align to TRBD2. Germline CDR1 reads SSHAT; CDR2 reads FNYEAQ (reference sequence). CDR3 length: 15 residues. The CDR3 here is CASSPSGSSYNEQFF. The CDR3 DNA reads as TGTGCTAGCAGCCCTAGCGGGAGTTCTTACAATGAGCAGTTCTTC.

This chain joins TRBV4-2 and TRBJ1-3; D ambiguous. CDR3 size: 16 residues. Trimming removed 1 base from V and 2 bases from J, with 12 bases in between. Per the germline V gene, CDR1 is LGHNA and CDR2 is YNFKEQ. The DNA for the CDR3 is TGTGCCAGCAGCCAAGCAAACAGACCAACTGGAAACACCATATATTTT. This encodes CASSQANRPTGNTIYF.

Turning to this clone: Compared with germline, one end of the junction differs, possibly owing to a read error. Other DNA sequences in the same sample also yield this CDR3. The gene calls are TRBV25-1 and TRBJ1-2; D remains unclear. This CDR3 spans 15 amino acids. CDR1 and CDR2 from the germline V gene are MGHDK and SYGVNS. The CDR3 DNA is TGTGCCAGCAGCGAATCTGGGTTAGTTAACTATGGCTACACCTTC. Protein product: CASSESGLVNYGYTF.

The J gene is TRBJ2-3, the V gene TRBV7-2; D uncertain. The germline V and J ends were trimmed by 4 bases and 2 bases, with 4 bases remaining between them. This CDR3 has 12 residues. The germline V gene has CDR1 SGHTA and CDR2 FQGNSA. The CDR3 bases are TGTGCCAGCAGCTCCAACACAGATACGCAGTATTTT. Residues: CASSSNTDTQYF. Combining the CDR3 with reference TRBV7-2 and TRBJ2-3 gives the whole variable domain GAGVSQSPSNKVTEKGKDVELRCDPISGHTALYWYRQSLGQGLEFLIYFQGNSAPDKSGLPSDRFSAERTGGSVSTLTIQRTQQEDSAVYLCASSSNTDTQYFGPGTRLTVL.

V gene TRBV28 combines with J gene TRBJ2-7, with a tentative D call TRBD2 (6 bases). This CDR3 region has 15 residues. Germline lookup yields CDR1 MDHEN and CDR2 SYDVKM. Deletions cut 5 bases from V and 3 bases from J, with 17 bases between. The CDR3 DNA sequence: TGTGCCAGCAGTCCCCGCGGCAGGGAGGTCTACGAGCAGTACTTC. This sequence encodes CASSPRGREVYEQYF. The whole variable domain, filled in from reference TRBV28 and TRBJ2-7, reads DVKVTQSSRYLVKRTGEKVFLECVQDMDHENMFWYRQDPGLGLRLIYFSYDVKMKEKGDIPEGYSVSREKKERFSLILESASTNQTSMYLCASSPRGREVYEQYFGPGTRLTVT.

The chain uses TRBV11-2 and TRBJ1-1; tentatively, D is TRBD1 (6 bases). The germline V gene has CDR1 SGHAT and CDR2 FQNNGV. The V gene lost 2 bases and the J gene lost 5 bases, with 12 bases spanning the gap. The CDR3 covers 14 residues. The CDR3 loop reads CASSLPGQGTEAFF. The CDR3 DNA reads TGTGCCAGCAGCTTACCGGGGCAGGGGACTGAAGCTTTCTTT.

The chain combines TRBV5-5 with TRBJ2-2, with TRBD1 matching over 9 bases. This CDR3 has 16 residues. CDR1 and CDR2 from the germline V gene are SGHKS and YYEKEE (reference sequence). The ends lost 2 bases at V and 2 bases at J; junction bases unmatched: 4. The CDR3 nucleotides are TGTGCCAGCAGCTTCCGGGACAGGGTCAACACCGGGGAGCTGTTTTTT. Translating gives CASSFRDRVNTGELFF.

The rearrangement uses TRBV30 and TRBJ2-5, with D perhaps matching TRBD1 (6 bases). The CDR3 is made up of 15 amino acids. Germline values: CDR1 GTSNPN, CDR2 SVGIG (reference sequence). V gave up 3 bases and J gave up 4 bases, with 18 bases separating them. The CDR3 DNA sequence: TGTGCCTGGAGACCTCCGCGGACAGTCACAGAGACCCAGTACTTC. Residues: CAWRPPRTVTETQYF.

The chain couples TRBV28 to TRBJ2-7, with D unclear. The CDR3 sequence is 13 residues long. In germline, CDR1 is MDHEN, CDR2 SYDVKM. V shed 5 bases and J shed 9 bases, with 17 bases lying between them. The CDR3 DNA sequence: TGTGCCAGCAGTGCCCGAATTGGCGGATCGCAGTACTTC. As protein: CASSARIGGSQYF.

The chain uses TRBV15 and TRBJ2-1; 12 bases fit TRBD2. From germline, CDR1 is LNHNV and CDR2 YYDKDF (reference sequence). V lost 5 bases, J lost 10 bases, and 9 bases stayed unmatched. The CDR3 is 15 residues long. The CDR3 loop reads CATSPRTSGAPEQFF. The CDR3 DNA sequence: TGTGCCACCAGCCCCCGGACTAGCGGGGCGCCCGAGCAGTTCTTC.

The J gene is TRBJ1-1, the V gene TRBV10-3; 9 positions agree with TRBD1. With 8 bases clipped from V and 6 bases from J, the junction kept 4 bases outside the gene matches. Germline lookup yields CDR1 ENHRY and CDR2 SYGVKD. This CDR3 has 12 amino acids. The CDR3 loop is CAIGTGSPEAFF. The CDR3 DNA reads TGTGCCATCGGGACAGGGTCCCCTGAAGCTTTCTTT.

The chain recombines TRBV6-6 with TRBJ1-1; 8 bases align to TRBD1. The length of the CDR3 is 14 residues. Germline V lookup: CDR1 MNHNY, CDR2 SVGAGI (reference sequence). After removal of 6 bases from V and 2 bases from J, the junction contained 5 bases not matched to a gene. The CDR3 loop reads CASRAGGSNTEAFF. CDR3 DNA sequence: TGTGCCAGCAGGGCAGGGGGCTCTAACACTGAAGCTTTCTTT.

V is TRBV27 and J is TRBJ1-2; 7 bases map to TRBD1. Germline-derived CDR1 and CDR2 are MNHEY and SMNVEV (reference sequence). CDR3 length: 13 amino acids. Germline trimming cut 5 bases from V and 6 bases from J; bases unmatched to any gene: 6. As DNA, the CDR3 is TGTGCCAGCAGTCCAGGACAGGCGAATGGCTACACCTTC. Translating it yields CASSPGQANGYTF.

J is TRBJ2-5 and V is TRBV6-6, with D possibly being TRBD1 (5 bases). V was shortened by 1 base and J by 3 bases, with 6 bases between the two germline ends. CDR1 and CDR2 (germline): MNHNY, SVGAGI (reference sequence). The CDR3 is 13 amino acids. CDR3 region: CASSYWTKETQYF. The CDR3 coding sequence is TGTGCCAGCAGTTACTGGACAAAAGAGACCCAGTACTTC.

The chain joins TRBV11-2 to TRBJ1-4, with a possible D match to TRBD1 (5 bases). The germline V gene has CDR1 SGHAT and CDR2 FQNNGV. The CDR3 is 14 residues long. The germline V and J ends were trimmed by 5 bases and 8 bases, with 15 bases remaining between them. The CDR3 DNA follows: TGTGCCAGCAGCCCTAACGGACGGGGGGAAAAACTGTTTTTT. This codes for CASSPNGRGEKLFF.

This chain links TRBV5-1 with TRBJ1-3, with D maybe TRBD1 (5 bases). The CDR3 contains 17 residues. V shed 4 bases and J shed 0 bases, with 17 bases lying between them. Germline V gene data show CDR1 as SGHRS and CDR2 as YFSETQ. CDR3 in amino acids: CASSPQLGQNSGNTIYF. In nucleotides, the CDR3 is TGCGCCAGCAGCCCCCAATTGGGGCAAAACTCTGGAAACACCATATATTTT.